This section outlines one T cell receptor (beta chain) sequence together with its context. These data are taken from a study of breast tumors, draining lymph nodes, adjacent tissues. Using its own MiXCR run on the multiplex PCR reads, TCRdb lists one record per CDR3 protein. The repertoire has approximately 40,000 distinct CDR3 sequences, 36% of them found once; the top ten carry approximately 11%. Germline V gives CDR1 MNHNS, CDR2 SASEGT. J was trimmed by 6 bases and V by 6 bases; bases with no gene match: 9. The CDR3 consists of 14 residues. The receptor's source is a female donor with breast cancer. Some clones in this sample may be carry-over from other donors' samples. The chain carries TRBV6-1 and TRBJ2-7, with 9 bases identical to TRBD1. Input material: breast tumor tissue. The CDR3 coding sequence is TGTGCCAGCAGGAAACAGGGGGCCACAGGCGAGCAGTACTTC. This codes for CASRKQGATGEQYF.